Listed below are T cell receptor beta chains from one sample, sequenced in a study of blood T cell repertoires in COVID-19. Profiling relied on immunoSEQ multiplex PCR, and the TCRdb table lists in-frame clones only, not all of them. The sample yields around 150,000 clones, around four fifths seen once. Sequenced input: peripheral blood. The receptors come from a woman of 80 years or more with acute or convalescent COVID-19. CDR3s include the opening cysteine and the closing phenylalanine or tryptophan. D genes are given only for firm matches. A row's size may be missing; if present it is once, few, many or a size class.

V gene	J gene	clone size	D gene	CDR3 protein	CDR3 DNA
TRBV5-4	TRBJ2-1	NA	NA	CASSWAADIYNEQFF	TGTGCCAGCAGCTGGGCTGCGGACATCTACAATGAGCAGTTCTTC
TRBV5-1	TRBJ2-5	NA	TRBD2	CASSGGRAQETQYF	TGCGCCAGCAGTGGCGGGAGGGCCCAAGAGACCCAGTACTTC
TRBV7-9	TRBJ2-2	NA	TRBD2	CASSLFSGGNTGELFF	TGTGCCAGCAGCTTATTTAGCGGGGGGAACACCGGGGAGCTGTTTTTT
TRBV2	TRBJ2-2	NA	TRBD1	CASTFRGLNTGELFF	TGTGCCAGCACCTTCAGGGGGCTAAACACCGGGGAGCTGTTTTTT
TRBV10-3	TRBJ1-4	few	NA	CAISESGAEKLFF	TGTGCCATCAGTGAGTCTGGAGCTGAAAAACTGTTTTTT
TRBV6-5	TRBJ1-1	NA	NA	CASSSVNTEAFF	TGTGCCAGCAGTTCGGTAAACACTGAAGCTTTCTTT
TRBV11-2	TRBJ2-7	NA	TRBD2	CASSQRDSYEQYF	TGTGCCAGCAGCCAGCGGGACTCCTACGAGCAGTACTTC
TRBV15	TRBJ2-5	once	NA	CATSSSGEETQYF	TGTGCCACCAGCAGTAGCGGCGAAGAGACCCAGTACTTC
TRBV3-1/TRBV3-2	TRBJ1-5	NA	TRBD1	CASSQGHGTGGTSNQPQHF	TGTGCCAGCAGCCAAGGACACGGGACAGGGGGAACTAGCAATCAGCCCCAGCATTTT
TRBV7-8	TRBJ1-5	NA	TRBD1	CASRKGQGSNQPQHF	TGTGCCAGCAGAAAAGGACAGGGGAGCAATCAGCCCCAGCATTTT
TRBV5-6	TRBJ1-1	NA	TRBD1	CASSSRFLPGQELNTEAFF	TGTGCCAGCAGCTCCCGATTTTTGCCGGGACAGGAGTTAAACACTGAAGCTTTCTTT
TRBV4-1	TRBJ2-1	NA	NA	CASSQATDNEQFF	TGCGCCAGCAGCCAAGCGACAGACAATGAGCAGTTCTTC
TRBV5-5	TRBJ2-5	NA	NA	CASSPTRAQETQYF	TGTGCCAGCAGTCCGACTAGGGCCCAAGAGACCCAGTACTTC
TRBV30	TRBJ1-5	NA	TRBD1	CAWSHGQASNQPQHF	TGTGCCTGGAGTCACGGACAGGCTAGCAATCAGCCCCAGCATTTT
TRBV4-1	TRBJ2-7	NA	NA	CASSLILGISYEQYF	TGCGCCAGCAGTCTTATACTAGGGATCTCCTACGAGCAGTACTTC
TRBV30	TRBJ1-2	NA	TRBD1	CAWRSDRGYGYTF	TGTGCCTGGAGATCGGACAGGGGCTATGGCTACACCTTC
TRBV19	TRBJ1-5	once	TRBD1	CASSEQGARSNQPQHF	TGTGCCAGTAGTGAACAGGGGGCGCGAAGCAATCAGCCCCAGCATTTT
TRBV2	TRBJ1-2	NA	NA	CASSEARVPLYGYTF	TGTGCCAGCAGTGAAGCGAGGGTCCCCCTCTATGGCTACACCTTC